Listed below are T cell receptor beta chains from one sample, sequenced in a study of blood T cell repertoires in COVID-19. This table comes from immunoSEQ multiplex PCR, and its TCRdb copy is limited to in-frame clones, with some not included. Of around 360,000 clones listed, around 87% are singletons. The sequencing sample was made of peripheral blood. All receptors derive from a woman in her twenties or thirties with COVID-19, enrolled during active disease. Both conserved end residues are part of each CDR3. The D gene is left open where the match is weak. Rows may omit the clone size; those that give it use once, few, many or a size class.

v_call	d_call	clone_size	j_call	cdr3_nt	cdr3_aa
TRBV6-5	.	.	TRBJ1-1	TGTGCCAGCAGTTACTCGGCCCTTACCAGCACTGAAGCTTTCTTT	CASSYSALTSTEAFF
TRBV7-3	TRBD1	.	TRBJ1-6	TGTGCCAGCAGCGCGACAGGGTATAGGTCACCCCTCCACTTT	CASSATGYRSPLHF
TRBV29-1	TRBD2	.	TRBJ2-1	TGCAGCGTTGAAAGTGGCGGGGGAAGCTCCTACAATGAGCAGTTCTTC	CSVESGGGSSYNEQFF
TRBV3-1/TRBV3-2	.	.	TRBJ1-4	TGTGCCAGCAGCCGCCGGGAGGAAAAGGAAAAACTGTTTTTT	CASSRREEKEKLFF
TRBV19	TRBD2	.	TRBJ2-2	TGTGCCAGTAGATCCCTAGCGGGCACGAACACCGGGGAGCTGTTTTTT	CASRSLAGTNTGELFF
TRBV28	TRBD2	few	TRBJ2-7	TGTGCCAGCAGTCAGACTGCTAGCGGTCGTTACGAGCAGTACTTC	CASSQTASGRYEQYF
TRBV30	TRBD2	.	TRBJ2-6	TGTGCCTGGGGAGCACTAGCGGGAGTCTCTGGGGCCAACGTCCTGACTTTC	CAWGALAGVSGANVLTF
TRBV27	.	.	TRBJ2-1	TGTGCCAGCAGTGAACGCCGGGACAAGCAGTTCTTC	CASSERRDKQFF
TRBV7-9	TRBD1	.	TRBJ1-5	TGTGCCAGCAGCTTAGTGCCCGGACAGGTGAAGCAGCCCCAGCATTTT	CASSLVPGQVKQPQHF
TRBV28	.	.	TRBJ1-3	TGTGCCAGCTCTTTGCGATGGGGGGCTGGAAACACCATATATTTT	CASSLRWGAGNTIYF
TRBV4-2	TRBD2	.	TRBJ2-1	TGTGCCAGCAGCCAGGTATTCTCGACTAGCGAGAGAAGCAATGAGCAGTTCTTC	CASSQVFSTSERSNEQFF